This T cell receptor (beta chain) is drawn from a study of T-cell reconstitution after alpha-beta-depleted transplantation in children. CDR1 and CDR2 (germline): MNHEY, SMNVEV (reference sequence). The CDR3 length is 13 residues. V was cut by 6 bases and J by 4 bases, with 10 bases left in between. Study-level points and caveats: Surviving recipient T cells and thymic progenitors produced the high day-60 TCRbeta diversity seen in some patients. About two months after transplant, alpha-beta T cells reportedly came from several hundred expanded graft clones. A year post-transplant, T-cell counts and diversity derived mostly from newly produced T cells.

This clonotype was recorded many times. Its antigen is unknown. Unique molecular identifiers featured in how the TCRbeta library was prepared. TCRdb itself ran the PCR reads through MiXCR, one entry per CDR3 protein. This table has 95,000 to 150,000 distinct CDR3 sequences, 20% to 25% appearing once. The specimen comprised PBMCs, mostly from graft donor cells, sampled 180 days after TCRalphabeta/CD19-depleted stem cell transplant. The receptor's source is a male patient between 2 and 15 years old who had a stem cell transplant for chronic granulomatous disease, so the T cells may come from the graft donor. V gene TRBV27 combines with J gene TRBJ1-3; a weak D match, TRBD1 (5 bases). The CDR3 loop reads CASSTGAGNTIYF. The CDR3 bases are TGTGCCAGCAGCACAGGAGCAGGAAACACCATATATTTT.